The present TCR beta chain was sequenced within a study of T cell responses to AZD1222 COVID-19 vaccine. Trimming took off 1 base at V and 4 bases at J, with 11 bases between the two ends. The CDR3 is made up of 15 amino acids. Germline assignment: CDR1 SGHTA and CDR2 FQGNSA. The repertoire was sequenced with immunoSEQ multiplex PCR; TCRdb's copy has only in-frame clones and lacks some. The data contain some 120,000 clones, roughly 90% of them seen just once; the ten biggest clones take up approximately 1%. This specimen consisted of peripheral blood, obtained on day 0 of AZD1222 vaccination. The rearrangement links TRBV7-2 to TRBJ2-1, with a weak D call TRBD2 (5 bases). The clonotype comes from an adult in good health. The CDR3 is CASSLVRGNYNEQFF. The CDR3 DNA reads TGTGCCAGCAGCTTAGTGAGAGGGAATTACAATGAGCAGTTCTTC.